This T cell receptor (beta chain) was captured by sequencing in a study of identical twins. This CDR3 is 12 amino acids long. After removal of 10 bases from V and 1 base from J, the junction contained 1 base not matched to a gene. Germline CDR1 reads ENHRY; CDR2 reads SYGVKD. The donors were all healthy and Caucasian. TCRdb passed the 5' RACE reads through MiXCR, listing each CDR3 protein once. Of fewer than 350,000 distinct CDR3 sequences in the sample, less than 9% were seen once. This same sample was also part of a study on yellow fever vaccine responses in identical twins. As reported in that work: As reported, the vaccine T cell response of twins seemed partly convergent and partly personalized.

The sequenced material came from memory (CD45RO+) T cells sorted from blood. The chain links TRBV10-3 to TRBJ2-7; 10 positions agree with TRBD2. The origin of this receptor is a woman under 30 in good health. As DNA, the CDR3 is TGTGCCACGACTAGCGGGTCCTACGAGCAGTACTTC. It translates to CATTSGSYEQYF.